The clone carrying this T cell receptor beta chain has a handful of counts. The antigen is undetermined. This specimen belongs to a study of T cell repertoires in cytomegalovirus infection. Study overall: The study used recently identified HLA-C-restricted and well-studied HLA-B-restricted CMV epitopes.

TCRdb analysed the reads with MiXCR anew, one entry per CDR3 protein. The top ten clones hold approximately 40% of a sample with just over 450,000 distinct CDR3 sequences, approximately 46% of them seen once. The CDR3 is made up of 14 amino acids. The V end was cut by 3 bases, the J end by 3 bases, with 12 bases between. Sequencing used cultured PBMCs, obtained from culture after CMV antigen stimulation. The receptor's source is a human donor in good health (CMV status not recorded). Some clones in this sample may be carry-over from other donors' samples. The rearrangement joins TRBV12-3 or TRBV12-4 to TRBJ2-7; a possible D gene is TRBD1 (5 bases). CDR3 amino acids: CASSFSQGNYEQYF. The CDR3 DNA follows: TGTGCCAGCAGTTTTTCGCAGGGTAACTACGAGCAGTACTTC.